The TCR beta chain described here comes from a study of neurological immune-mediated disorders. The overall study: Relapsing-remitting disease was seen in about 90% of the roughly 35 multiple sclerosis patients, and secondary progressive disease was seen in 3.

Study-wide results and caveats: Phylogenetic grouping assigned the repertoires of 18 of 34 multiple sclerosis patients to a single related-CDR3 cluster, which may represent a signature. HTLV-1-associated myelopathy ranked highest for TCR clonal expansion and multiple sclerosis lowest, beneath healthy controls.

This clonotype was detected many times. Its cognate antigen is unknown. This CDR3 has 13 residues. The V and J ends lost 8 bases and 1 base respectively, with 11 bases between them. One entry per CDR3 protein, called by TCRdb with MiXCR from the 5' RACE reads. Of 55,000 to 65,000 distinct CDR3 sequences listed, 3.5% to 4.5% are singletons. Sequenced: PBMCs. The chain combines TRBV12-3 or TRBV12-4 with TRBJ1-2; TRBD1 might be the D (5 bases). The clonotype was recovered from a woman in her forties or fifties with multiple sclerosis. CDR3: CASRLTDNYGYTF. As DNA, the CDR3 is TGTGCCAGCCGATTGACAGATAACTATGGCTACACCTTC.